Listed below are T cell receptor beta chains from one sample, sequenced in a study of blood T cell repertoires in COVID-19. Clones were sequenced by immunoSEQ multiplex PCR, and TCRdb holds only the in-frame ones, with some missing. The table records roughly 180,000 clones, approximately 80% of them present only once. The sequenced material came from peripheral blood. These receptors were obtained from a human donor in a cohort sampled during active COVID-19. Each CDR3 is given with its conserved first and last residue. Fields, in order: D gene, V gene, J gene, clone size, CDR3 protein, CDR3 DNA. A D gene is named only where the DNA matches it firmly. Where a row states a size, it is once, few, many or the class of an expanded clone; other rows omit it.

d_call: TRBD1; v_call: TRBV19; j_call: TRBJ1-1; clone_size: .; cdr3_aa: CASTSLRTGNTEAFF; cdr3_nt: TGTGCCAGTACCAGTCTTCGGACAGGTAACACTGAAGCTTTCTTT
d_call: TRBD2; v_call: TRBV27; j_call: TRBJ2-1; clone_size: .; cdr3_aa: CASSLSGVAGGHNEQFF; cdr3_nt: TGTGCCAGCAGTTTATCGGGGGTAGCGGGGGGTCACAATGAGCAGTTCTTC
d_call: .; v_call: TRBV27; j_call: TRBJ2-5; clone_size: .; cdr3_aa: CASSYALGGWQYF; cdr3_nt: TGTGCCAGCAGTTACGCCCTAGGCGGTTGGCAGTACTTC
d_call: .; v_call: TRBV27; j_call: TRBJ1-5; clone_size: .; cdr3_aa: CASRLQDSNQPQHF; cdr3_nt: TGTGCCAGCAGACTGCAGGATAGCAATCAGCCCCAGCATTTT
d_call: TRBD1; v_call: TRBV25-1; j_call: TRBJ1-2; clone_size: .; cdr3_aa: CASSPKGQVGGYTF; cdr3_nt: TGTGCCAGCAGCCCGAAGGGACAGGTTGGAGGCTACACCTTC
d_call: TRBD1; v_call: TRBV12-3/TRBV12-4; j_call: TRBJ1-1; clone_size: .; cdr3_aa: CASSWDSYTEAFF; cdr3_nt: TGTGCCAGCAGTTGGGACAGCTACACTGAAGCTTTCTTT
d_call: .; v_call: TRBV5-1; j_call: TRBJ1-4; clone_size: .; cdr3_aa: CASSPRGGRANEKLFF; cdr3_nt: TGCGCCAGCAGCCCCCGCGGGGGCAGGGCTAATGAAAAACTGTTTTTT
d_call: TRBD1; v_call: TRBV5-8; j_call: TRBJ1-2; clone_size: .; cdr3_aa: CASFRTGPRYGYTF; cdr3_nt: TGTGCCAGCTTCCGGACAGGGCCGCGCTATGGCTACACCTTC
d_call: .; v_call: TRBV5-6; j_call: TRBJ1-6; clone_size: .; cdr3_aa: CASSSGGLSNSPLHF; cdr3_nt: TGTGCCAGCAGCTCCGGGGGGCTCAGTAATTCACCCCTCCACTTT
d_call: TRBD1; v_call: TRBV2; j_call: TRBJ2-7; clone_size: .; cdr3_aa: CASRHRGSYEQYF; cdr3_nt: TGTGCCAGCAGACACAGGGGCTCCTACGAGCAGTACTTC
d_call: .; v_call: TRBV2; j_call: TRBJ1-1; clone_size: .; cdr3_aa: CASSATGRRTEAFF; cdr3_nt: TGTGCCAGCAGTGCAACCGGGCGGAGGACTGAAGCTTTCTTT
d_call: TRBD1; v_call: TRBV5-1; j_call: TRBJ2-3; clone_size: .; cdr3_aa: CASSLAGTGIIDTQYF; cdr3_nt: TGCGCCAGCAGCTTGGCGGGGACAGGTATCATCGATACGCAGTATTTT
d_call: .; v_call: TRBV9; j_call: TRBJ2-3; clone_size: .; cdr3_aa: CASSVGLVSTDTQYF; cdr3_nt: TGTGCCAGCAGCGTAGGGCTAGTTAGCACAGATACGCAGTATTTT
d_call: TRBD1; v_call: TRBV5-6; j_call: TRBJ1-1; clone_size: .; cdr3_aa: CASSFFPGTEAEAFF; cdr3_nt: TGTGCCAGCAGCTTTTTCCCCGGGACAGAGGCTGAAGCTTTCTTT
d_call: TRBD1; v_call: TRBV29-1; j_call: TRBJ1-1; clone_size: few; cdr3_aa: CSVEVLGQMNTEAFF; cdr3_nt: TGCAGCGTTGAAGTGTTGGGACAGATGAACACTGAAGCTTTCTTT
d_call: .; v_call: TRBV6-5; j_call: TRBJ1-2; clone_size: .; cdr3_aa: CASASRGSYGYTF; cdr3_nt: TGTGCCAGCGCTAGCAGGGGCAGCTATGGCTACACCTTC
d_call: .; v_call: TRBV19; j_call: TRBJ1-4; clone_size: few; cdr3_aa: CASASGRTEDNEKLFF; cdr3_nt: TGTGCCAGTGCTTCGGGCAGGACAGAGGATAATGAAAAACTGTTTTTT
d_call: .; v_call: TRBV5-5; j_call: TRBJ2-7; clone_size: .; cdr3_aa: CASHLAAPGYEQYF; cdr3_nt: TGTGCCAGCCACCTTGCGGCGCCGGGCTACGAGCAGTACTTC
d_call: .; v_call: TRBV5-1; j_call: TRBJ2-7; clone_size: .; cdr3_aa: CASSQDSYEQYF; cdr3_nt: TGCGCCAGCAGCCAAGACAGTTACGAGCAGTACTTC
d_call: .; v_call: TRBV7-2; j_call: TRBJ1-2; clone_size: .; cdr3_aa: CASSLGVRYGYTF; cdr3_nt: TGTGCCAGCAGCTTAGGGGTGCGGTATGGCTACACCTTC
d_call: TRBD1; v_call: TRBV6-5; j_call: TRBJ1-1; clone_size: .; cdr3_aa: CASSNWDRVRAFF; cdr3_nt: TGTGCCAGCAGCAACTGGGACAGGGTCCGAGCTTTCTTT
d_call: TRBD1; v_call: TRBV6-5; j_call: TRBJ1-2; clone_size: once; cdr3_aa: CASSYTETGGDYGYTF; cdr3_nt: TGTGCCAGCAGTTACACCGAGACAGGGGGGGACTATGGCTACACCTTC
d_call: .; v_call: TRBV9; j_call: TRBJ1-2; clone_size: .; cdr3_aa: CASSAYENYGYTF; cdr3_nt: TGTGCCAGCAGCGCATATGAGAACTATGGCTACACCTTC
d_call: .; v_call: TRBV4-1; j_call: TRBJ2-2; clone_size: .; cdr3_aa: CASTNTGELFF; cdr3_nt: TGCGCCAGCACAAACACCGGGGAGCTGTTTTTT
d_call: TRBD1; v_call: TRBV15; j_call: TRBJ2-3; clone_size: .; cdr3_aa: CATSRHRGSGTDTQYF; cdr3_nt: TGTGCCACCAGCAGACACAGGGGTAGCGGCACAGATACGCAGTATTTT
d_call: .; v_call: TRBV2; j_call: TRBJ1-1; clone_size: .; cdr3_aa: CASKLTVNTEAFF; cdr3_nt: TGTGCCAGCAAGTTGACAGTGAACACTGAAGCTTTCTTT
d_call: TRBD2; v_call: TRBV13; j_call: TRBJ2-1; clone_size: .; cdr3_aa: CASSFQTSGGAGDEQFF; cdr3_nt: TGTGCCAGCAGCTTCCAGACTAGCGGGGGCGCTGGGGATGAGCAGTTCTTC
d_call: TRBD1; v_call: TRBV25-1; j_call: TRBJ1-4; clone_size: .; cdr3_aa: CASSGTGDEKLFF; cdr3_nt: TGTGCCAGCAGCGGGACAGGGGATGAAAAACTGTTTTTT
d_call: .; v_call: TRBV19; j_call: TRBJ2-7; clone_size: .; cdr3_aa: CASSPQEQLDSYEQYF; cdr3_nt: TGTGCCAGCTCACCCCAGGAACAGCTTGACTCCTACGAGCAGTACTTC
d_call: .; v_call: TRBV5-1; j_call: TRBJ1-2; clone_size: .; cdr3_aa: CASSLATGGYTF; cdr3_nt: TGCGCCAGCAGCTTGGCTACTGGTGGCTACACCTTC
d_call: TRBD1; v_call: TRBV5-1; j_call: TRBJ2-7; clone_size: once; cdr3_aa: CASSLVSGGGYEQYF; cdr3_nt: TGCGCCAGCAGCTTGGTGTCAGGGGGCGGCTACGAGCAGTACTTC
d_call: TRBD2; v_call: TRBV5-1; j_call: TRBJ2-7; clone_size: .; cdr3_aa: CASSLGLAAGEQYF; cdr3_nt: TGCGCCAGCAGCTTGGGACTAGCGGCAGGCGAGCAGTACTTC
d_call: .; v_call: TRBV19; j_call: TRBJ1-4; clone_size: once; cdr3_aa: CASVHNEKLFF; cdr3_nt: TGTGCCAGTGTACATAATGAAAAACTGTTTTTT
d_call: TRBD1; v_call: TRBV6-6; j_call: TRBJ1-3; clone_size: .; cdr3_aa: CASSYKTGGSGNTIYF; cdr3_nt: TGTGCCAGCAGTTACAAGACAGGGGGCTCTGGAAACACCATATATTTT
d_call: .; v_call: TRBV6-5; j_call: TRBJ2-1; clone_size: .; cdr3_aa: CASRWGEGYNEQFF; cdr3_nt: TGTGCCAGCCGTTGGGGGGAAGGCTACAATGAGCAGTTCTTC
d_call: .; v_call: TRBV5-4; j_call: TRBJ1-1; clone_size: .; cdr3_aa: CASSREGTTEAFF; cdr3_nt: TGTGCCAGCAGCCGGGAGGGTACTACTGAAGCTTTCTTT
d_call: .; v_call: TRBV19; j_call: TRBJ2-7; clone_size: .; cdr3_aa: CASSIQGSHEQYF; cdr3_nt: TGTGCCAGTAGTATACAGGGGTCCCACGAGCAGTACTTC
d_call: .; v_call: TRBV9; j_call: TRBJ1-6; clone_size: once; cdr3_aa: CASSLGGGNSPLHF; cdr3_nt: TGTGCCAGCAGCCTAGGCGGGGGTAATTCACCCCTCCACTTT
d_call: TRBD1; v_call: TRBV5-1; j_call: TRBJ2-7; clone_size: .; cdr3_aa: CASSPAGTGVLEQYF; cdr3_nt: TGCGCCAGCAGCCCCGCCGGGACAGGCGTACTCGAGCAGTACTTC
d_call: .; v_call: TRBV2; j_call: TRBJ2-6; clone_size: .; cdr3_aa: CASTVQAAGANVLTF; cdr3_nt: TGTGCCAGCACCGTACAGGCAGCTGGGGCCAACGTCCTGACTTTC
d_call: .; v_call: TRBV11-2; j_call: TRBJ2-5; clone_size: .; cdr3_aa: CASSSSGPPWTQYF; cdr3_nt: TGTGCCAGCAGCTCGTCAGGGCCACCGTGGACCCAGTACTTC